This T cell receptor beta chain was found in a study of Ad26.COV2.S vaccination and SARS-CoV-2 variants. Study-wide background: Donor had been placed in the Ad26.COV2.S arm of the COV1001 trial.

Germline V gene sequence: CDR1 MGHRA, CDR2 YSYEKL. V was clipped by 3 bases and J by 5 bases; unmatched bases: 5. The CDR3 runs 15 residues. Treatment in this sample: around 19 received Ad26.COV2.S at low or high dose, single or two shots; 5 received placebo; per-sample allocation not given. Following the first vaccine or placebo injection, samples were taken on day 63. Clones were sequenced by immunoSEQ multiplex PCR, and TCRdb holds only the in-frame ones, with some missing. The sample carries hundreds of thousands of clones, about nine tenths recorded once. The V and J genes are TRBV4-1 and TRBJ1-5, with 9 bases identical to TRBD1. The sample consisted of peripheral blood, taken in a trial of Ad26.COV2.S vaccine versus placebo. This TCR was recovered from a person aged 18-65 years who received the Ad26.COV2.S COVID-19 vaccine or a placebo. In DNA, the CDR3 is TGCGCCAGCAGCCAGGGACAGGGCACGGATCAGCCCCAGCATTTT. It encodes CASSQGQGTDQPQHF.